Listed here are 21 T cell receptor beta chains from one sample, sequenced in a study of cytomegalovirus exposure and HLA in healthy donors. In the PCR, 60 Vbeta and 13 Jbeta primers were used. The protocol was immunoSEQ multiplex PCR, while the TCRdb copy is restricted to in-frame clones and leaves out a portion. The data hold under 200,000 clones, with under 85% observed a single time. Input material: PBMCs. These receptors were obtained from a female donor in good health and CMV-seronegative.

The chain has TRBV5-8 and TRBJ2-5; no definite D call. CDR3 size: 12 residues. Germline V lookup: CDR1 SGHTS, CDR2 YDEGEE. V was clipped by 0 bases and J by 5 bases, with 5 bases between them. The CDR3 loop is CASSLASETQYF. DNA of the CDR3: TGTGCCAGCAGCTTGGCCTCGGAGACCCAGTACTTC.

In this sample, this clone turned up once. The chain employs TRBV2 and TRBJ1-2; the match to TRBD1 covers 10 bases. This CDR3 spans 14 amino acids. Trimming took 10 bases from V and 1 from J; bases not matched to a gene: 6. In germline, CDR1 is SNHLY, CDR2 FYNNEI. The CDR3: CATPRTGGNYGYTF. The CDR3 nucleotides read TGTGCCACCCCCCGGACAGGGGGTAACTATGGCTACACCTTC. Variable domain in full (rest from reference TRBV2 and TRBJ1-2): EPEVTQTPSHQVTQMGQEVILRCVPISNHLYFYWYRQILGQKVEFLVSFYNNEISEKSEIFDDQFSVERPDGSNFTLKIRSTKLEDSAMYFCATPRTGGNYGYTFGSGTRLTVV.

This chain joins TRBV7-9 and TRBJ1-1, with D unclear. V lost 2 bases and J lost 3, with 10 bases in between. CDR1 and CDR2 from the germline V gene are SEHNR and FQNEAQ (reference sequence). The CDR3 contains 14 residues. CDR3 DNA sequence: TGTGCCAGCAGCTTAAACCGCGTGGACACTGAAGCTTTCTTT. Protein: CASSLNRVDTEAFF.

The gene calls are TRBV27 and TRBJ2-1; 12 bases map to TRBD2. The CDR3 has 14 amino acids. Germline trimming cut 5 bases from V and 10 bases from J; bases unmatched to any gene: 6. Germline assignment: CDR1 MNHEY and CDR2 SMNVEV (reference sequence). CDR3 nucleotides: TGTGCCAGCAGTCCCCTAGCGGGGGGGTACGAGCAGTTCTTC. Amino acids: CASSPLAGGYEQFF.

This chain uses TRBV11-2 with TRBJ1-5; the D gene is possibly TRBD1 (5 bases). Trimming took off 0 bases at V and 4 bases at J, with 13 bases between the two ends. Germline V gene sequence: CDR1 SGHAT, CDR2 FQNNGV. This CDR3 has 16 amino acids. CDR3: CASSLDPGLVNQPQHF. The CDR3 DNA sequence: TGTGCCAGCAGCTTAGATCCGGGACTGGTAAATCAGCCCCAGCATTTT. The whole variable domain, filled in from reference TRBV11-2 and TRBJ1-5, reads EAGVAQSPRYKIIEKRQSVAFWCNPISGHATLYWYQQILGQGPKLLIQFQNNGVVDDSQLPKDRFSAERLKGVDSTLKIQPAKLEDSAVYLCASSLDPGLVNQPQHFGDGTRLSIL.

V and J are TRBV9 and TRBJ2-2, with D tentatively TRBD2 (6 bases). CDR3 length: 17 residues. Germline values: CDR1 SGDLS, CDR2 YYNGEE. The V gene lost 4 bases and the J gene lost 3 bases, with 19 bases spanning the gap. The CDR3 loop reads CASSPPPLTRDTGELFF. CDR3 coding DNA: TGTGCCAGCAGCCCACCCCCGCTGACTAGGGACACCGGGGAGCTGTTTTTT.

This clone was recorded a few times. The CDR3 reads CASSSRRISYNEQFF. The CDR3 DNA reads TGTGCCAGCAGCTCCCGGAGAATCTCCTACAATGAGCAGTTCTTC. The chain employs TRBV7-2 and TRBJ2-1, with D hard to call. The germline V gene has CDR1 SGHTA and CDR2 FQGNSA. The ends were cut back, 4 bases at V and 0 bases at J, with 10 bases in the middle. CDR3 size: 15 residues.

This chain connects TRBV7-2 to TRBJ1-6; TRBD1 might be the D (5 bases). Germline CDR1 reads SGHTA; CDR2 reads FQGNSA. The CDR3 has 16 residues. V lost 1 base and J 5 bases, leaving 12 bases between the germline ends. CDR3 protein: CASSLVSGLNNSPLHF. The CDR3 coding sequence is TGTGCCAGCAGCTTAGTTTCAGGGTTAAATAATTCACCCCTCCACTTT.

CDR3 in DNA: TGTGCCAGTAGTCCAGGGGTTAACTATGGCTACACCTTC. It is translated as CASSPGVNYGYTF. V and J are TRBV19 and TRBJ1-2; D perhaps matches TRBD1 (6 bases). V lost 5 bases and J lost 1, with 8 bases in between. From germline, CDR1 is LNHDA and CDR2 SQIVND (reference sequence). The CDR3 has 13 residues.

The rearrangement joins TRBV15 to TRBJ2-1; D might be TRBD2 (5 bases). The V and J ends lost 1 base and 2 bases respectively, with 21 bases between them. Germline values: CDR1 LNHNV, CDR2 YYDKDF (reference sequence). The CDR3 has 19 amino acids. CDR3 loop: CATSRVGLSGSTAYNEQFF. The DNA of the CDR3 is TGTGCCACCAGCAGAGTCGGGTTGAGTGGGAGTACAGCCTACAATGAGCAGTTCTTC.

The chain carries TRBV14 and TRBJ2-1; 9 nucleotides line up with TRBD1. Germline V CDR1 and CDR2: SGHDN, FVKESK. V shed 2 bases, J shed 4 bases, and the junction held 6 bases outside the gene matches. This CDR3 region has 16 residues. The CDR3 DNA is TGTGCCAGCAGCCAAATATATGGGACAGGGTACAATGAGCAGTTCTTC. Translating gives CASSQIYGTGYNEQFF.

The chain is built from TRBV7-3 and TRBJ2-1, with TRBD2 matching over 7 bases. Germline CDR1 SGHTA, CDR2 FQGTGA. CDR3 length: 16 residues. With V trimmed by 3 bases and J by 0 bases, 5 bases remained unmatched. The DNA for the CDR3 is TGTGCCAGCAGCTTTCTTGGGGGGGACTCCTACAATGAGCAGTTCTTC. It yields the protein CASSFLGGDSYNEQFF.

The CDR3 coding sequence is TGTGCCAGCAGCGTGGGACCCCGCGGGGATGAAGCTTTCTTT. Protein product: CASSVGPRGDEAFF. This sequence joins TRBV9 and TRBJ1-1, with D possibly matching TRBD1 (5 bases). Trimming removed 2 bases at V and 7 bases at J, with 15 bases between. The germline gives CDR1 SGDLS, CDR2 YYNGEE. The CDR3 covers 14 residues.

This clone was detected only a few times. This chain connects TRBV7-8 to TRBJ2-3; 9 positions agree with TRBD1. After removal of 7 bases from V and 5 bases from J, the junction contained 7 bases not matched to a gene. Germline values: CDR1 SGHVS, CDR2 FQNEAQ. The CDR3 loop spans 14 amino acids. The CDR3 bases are TGTGCCAGCACCAACAGGGGGCGCTTAGATACGCAGTATTTT. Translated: CASTNRGRLDTQYF.

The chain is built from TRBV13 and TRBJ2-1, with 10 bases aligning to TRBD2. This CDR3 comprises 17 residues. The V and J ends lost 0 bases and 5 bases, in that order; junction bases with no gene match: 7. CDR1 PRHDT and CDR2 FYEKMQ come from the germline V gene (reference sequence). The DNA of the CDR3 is TGTGCCAGCAGCTTAGGCGGAGCGGGAGGGATGAACAATGAGCAGTTCTTC. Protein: CASSLGGAGGMNNEQFF.

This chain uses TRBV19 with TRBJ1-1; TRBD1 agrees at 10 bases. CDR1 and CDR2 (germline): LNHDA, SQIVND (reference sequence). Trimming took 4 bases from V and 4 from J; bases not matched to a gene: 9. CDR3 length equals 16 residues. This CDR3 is CASSTTGQGTGTEAFF. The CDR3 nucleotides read TGTGCCAGTAGTACAACGGGACAGGGGACGGGCACTGAAGCTTTCTTT.

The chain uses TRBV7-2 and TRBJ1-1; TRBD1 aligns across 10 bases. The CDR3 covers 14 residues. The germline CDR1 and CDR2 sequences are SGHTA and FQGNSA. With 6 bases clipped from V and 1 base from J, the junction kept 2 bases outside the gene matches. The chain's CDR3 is CASSRDRGNTEAFF. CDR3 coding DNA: TGTGCCAGCAGTCGGGACAGGGGGAACACTGAAGCTTTCTTT.

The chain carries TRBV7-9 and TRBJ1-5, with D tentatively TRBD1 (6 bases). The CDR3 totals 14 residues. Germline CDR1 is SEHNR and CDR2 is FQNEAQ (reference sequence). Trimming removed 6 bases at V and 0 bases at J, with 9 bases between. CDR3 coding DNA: TGTGCCAGCAGGTGGACAGATAGCAATCAGCCCCAGCATTTT. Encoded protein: CASRWTDSNQPQHF.

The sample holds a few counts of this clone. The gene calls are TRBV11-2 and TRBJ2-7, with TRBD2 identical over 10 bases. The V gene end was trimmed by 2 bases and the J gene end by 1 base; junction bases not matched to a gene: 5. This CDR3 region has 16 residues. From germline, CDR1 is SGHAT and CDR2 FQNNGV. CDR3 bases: TGTGCCAGCAGCTTACTAGCGGGAGTAGGATCCTACGAGCAGTACTTC. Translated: CASSLLAGVGSYEQYF.

DNA for the CDR3: TGTGCCAGCAGCCCAGGGGGAGTCTACGAGCAGTACTTC. Amino acid sequence: CASSPGGVYEQYF. The chain uses TRBV7-9 and TRBJ2-7; 7 bases are a match to TRBD1. Germline loops: CDR1 SEHNR, CDR2 FQNEAQ (reference sequence). The CDR3 totals 13 residues. J was trimmed by 3 bases and V by 5 bases; bases with no gene match: 4.

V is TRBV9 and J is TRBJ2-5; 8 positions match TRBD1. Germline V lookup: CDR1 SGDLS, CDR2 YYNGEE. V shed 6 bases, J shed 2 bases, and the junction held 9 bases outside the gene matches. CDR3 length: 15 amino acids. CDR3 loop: CASTRGQGKQETQYF. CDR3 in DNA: TGTGCCAGCACCCGTGGACAGGGCAAGCAAGAGACCCAGTACTTC.